This T cell receptor (beta chain) was recovered during a study of cytomegalovirus exposure and HLA in healthy donors. Primers: 60 Vbeta forward and 13 Jbeta reverse. Method: immunoSEQ multiplex PCR; TCRdb's copy keeps in-frame clones and lacks some. The data contain about 97,000 clones, about 80% of them singletons. Study-level findings and limits: Earlier results showed most TCR beta V segments being productive about 90% or about 30% of the time. In a later analysis, an Asian-associated ancestry cluster reportedly showed fewer N-insertions than the approximately 660-donor mean.

This CDR3 contains 18 residues. The V gene end was trimmed by 4 bases and the J gene end by 6 bases; junction bases not matched to a gene: 15. In germline, CDR1 is MGHRA, CDR2 YSYEKL. About this clone itself: Its antigen is not known.

This TCR derives from a male donor in good health and CMV-seropositive. The sample consisted of PBMCs. The rearrangement uses TRBV4-1 and TRBJ2-1, with TRBD2 matching over 10 bases. CDR3 in amino acids: CASSPLSGGARTINEQFF. DNA of the CDR3: TGCGCCAGCAGCCCGCTGAGCGGGGGGGCGAGGACGATCAATGAGCAGTTCTTC.